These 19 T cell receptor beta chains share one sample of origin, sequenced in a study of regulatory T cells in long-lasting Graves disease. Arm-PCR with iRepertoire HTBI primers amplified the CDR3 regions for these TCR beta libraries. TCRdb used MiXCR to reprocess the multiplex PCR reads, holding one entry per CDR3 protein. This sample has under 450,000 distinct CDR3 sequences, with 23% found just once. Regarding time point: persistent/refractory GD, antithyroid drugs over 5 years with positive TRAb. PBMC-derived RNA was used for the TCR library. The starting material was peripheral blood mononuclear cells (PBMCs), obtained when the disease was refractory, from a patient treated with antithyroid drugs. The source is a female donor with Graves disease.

This chain's CDR3 is CASRATGTEGSYNEQFF. The CDR3 DNA is TGTGCCAGCAGGGCGACCGGGACGGAGGGCTCCTACAATGAGCAGTTCTTC. V usage is TRBV2 and J usage is TRBJ2-1; possibly TRBD2 for D (6 bases). There are 17 residues in the CDR3. The V gene's germline CDR1 is SNHLY and CDR2 FYNNEI. Between the trimmed V and J ends, which lost 6 bases and 0 bases, there was a span of 18 bases.

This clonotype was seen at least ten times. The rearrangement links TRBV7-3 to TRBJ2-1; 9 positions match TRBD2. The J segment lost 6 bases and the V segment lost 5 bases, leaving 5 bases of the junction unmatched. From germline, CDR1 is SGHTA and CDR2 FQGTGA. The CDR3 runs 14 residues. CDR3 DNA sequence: TGTGCCAGCAGCCGGGGGGGACTAGCCAATGAGCAGTTCTTC. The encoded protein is CASSRGGLANEQFF.

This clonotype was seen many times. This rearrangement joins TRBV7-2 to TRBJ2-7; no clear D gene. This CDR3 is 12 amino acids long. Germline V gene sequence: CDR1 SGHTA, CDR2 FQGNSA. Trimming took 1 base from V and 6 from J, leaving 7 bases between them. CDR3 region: CASSLGRSEQYF. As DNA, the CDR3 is TGTGCCAGCAGCTTAGGCCGGAGCGAGCAGTACTTC.

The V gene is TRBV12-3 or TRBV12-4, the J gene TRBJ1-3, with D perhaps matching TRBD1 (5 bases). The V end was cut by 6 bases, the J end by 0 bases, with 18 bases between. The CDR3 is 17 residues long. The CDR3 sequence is CASRSEGLLASGNTIYF. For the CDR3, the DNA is TGTGCCAGCAGGTCCGAGGGACTTTTGGCCTCTGGAAACACCATATATTTT.

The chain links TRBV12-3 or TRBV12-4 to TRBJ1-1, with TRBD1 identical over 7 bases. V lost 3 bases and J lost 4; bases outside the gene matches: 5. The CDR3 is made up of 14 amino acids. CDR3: CASSLQGVFTEAFF. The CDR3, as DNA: TGTGCCAGCAGTTTGCAGGGGGTGTTCACTGAAGCTTTCTTT.

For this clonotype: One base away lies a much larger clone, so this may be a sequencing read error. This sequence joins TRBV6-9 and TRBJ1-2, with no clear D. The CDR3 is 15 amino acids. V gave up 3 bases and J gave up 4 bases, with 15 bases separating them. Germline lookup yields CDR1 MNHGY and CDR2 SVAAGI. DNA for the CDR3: TGTGCCAGCAGTTACTCTCCGCCTTTAACCTATGGCTACACCTTC. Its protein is CASSYSPPLTYGYTF.

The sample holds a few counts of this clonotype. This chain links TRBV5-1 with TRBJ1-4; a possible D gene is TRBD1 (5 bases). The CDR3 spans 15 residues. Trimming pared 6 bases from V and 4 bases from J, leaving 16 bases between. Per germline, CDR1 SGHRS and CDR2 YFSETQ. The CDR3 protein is CASNPGTGGNEKLFF. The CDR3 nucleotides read TGCGCCAGCAACCCAGGGACGGGGGGTAATGAAAAACTGTTTTTT.

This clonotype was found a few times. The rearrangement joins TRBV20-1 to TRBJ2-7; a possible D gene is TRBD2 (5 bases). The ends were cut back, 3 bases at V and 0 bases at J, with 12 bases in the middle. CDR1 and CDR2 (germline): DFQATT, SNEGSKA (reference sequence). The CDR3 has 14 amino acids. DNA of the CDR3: TGCAGTGCTAGTGCCAGCGGTCACTCCTACGAGCAGTACTTC. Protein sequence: CSASASGHSYEQYF.

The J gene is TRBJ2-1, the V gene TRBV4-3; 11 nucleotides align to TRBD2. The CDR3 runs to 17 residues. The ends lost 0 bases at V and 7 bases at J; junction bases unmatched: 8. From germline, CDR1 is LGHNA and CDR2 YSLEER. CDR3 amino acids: CASSQDFRTSGYNEQFF. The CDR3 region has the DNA TGCGCCAGCAGCCAAGATTTCAGGACTAGCGGGTATAATGAGCAGTTCTTC.

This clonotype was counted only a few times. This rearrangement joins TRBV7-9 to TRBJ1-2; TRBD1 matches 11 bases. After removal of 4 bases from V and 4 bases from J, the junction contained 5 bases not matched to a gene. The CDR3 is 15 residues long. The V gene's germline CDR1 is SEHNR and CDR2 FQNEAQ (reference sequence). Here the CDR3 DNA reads TGTGCCAGCAGCTCGGGACAGGGGGATCTCTATGGCTACACCTTC. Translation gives CASSSGQGDLYGYTF. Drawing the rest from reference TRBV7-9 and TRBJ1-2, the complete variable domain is DTGVSQNPRHKITKRGQNVTFRCDPISEHNRLYWYRQTLGQGPEFLTYFQNEAQLEKSRLLSDRFSAERPKGSFSTLEIQRTEQGDSAMYLCASSSGQGDLYGYTFGSGTRLTVV.

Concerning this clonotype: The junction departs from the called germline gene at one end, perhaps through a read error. The CDR3 loop is CASSRTSGRSYGQGTQYF. The DNA of the CDR3 is TGTGCCAGCAGCAGGACTAGCGGGAGGTCGTATGGGCAAGGGACCCAGTACTTC. The chain has TRBV13 and TRBJ2-5; 14 bases line up with TRBD2. CDR3 length: 18 residues. The germline CDR1 and CDR2 sequences are PRHDT and FYEKMQ (reference sequence).

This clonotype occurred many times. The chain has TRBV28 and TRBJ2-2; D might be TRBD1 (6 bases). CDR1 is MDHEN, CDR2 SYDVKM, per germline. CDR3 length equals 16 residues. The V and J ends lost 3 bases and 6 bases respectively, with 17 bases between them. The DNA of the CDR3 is TGTGCCAGCAGTTTTGGGGACATGGTTATCTCCGGGGAGCTGTTTTTT. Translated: CASSFGDMVISGELFF. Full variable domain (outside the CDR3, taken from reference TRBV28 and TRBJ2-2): DVKVTQSSRYLVKRTGEKVFLECVQDMDHENMFWYRQDPGLGLRLIYFSYDVKMKEKGDIPEGYSVSREKKERFSLILESASTNQTSMYLCASSFGDMVISGELFFGEGSRLTVL.

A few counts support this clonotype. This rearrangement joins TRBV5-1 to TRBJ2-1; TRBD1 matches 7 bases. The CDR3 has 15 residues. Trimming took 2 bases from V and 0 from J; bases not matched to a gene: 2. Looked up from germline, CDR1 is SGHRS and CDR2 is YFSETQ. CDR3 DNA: TGCGCCAGCAGCTTCCCAGGGGGCTCCTACAATGAGCAGTTCTTC. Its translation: CASSFPGGSYNEQFF.

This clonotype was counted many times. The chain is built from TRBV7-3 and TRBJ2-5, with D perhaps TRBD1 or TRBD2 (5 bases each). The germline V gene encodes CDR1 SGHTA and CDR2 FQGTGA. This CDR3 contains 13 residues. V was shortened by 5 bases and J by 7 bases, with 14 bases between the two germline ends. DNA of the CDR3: TGTGCCAGCAGCCCGGCCGGGACGGCGACCCAGTACTTC. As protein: CASSPAGTATQYF. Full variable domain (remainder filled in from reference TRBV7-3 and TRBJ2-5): GAGVSQTPSNKVTEKGKYVELRCDPISGHTALYWYRQSLGQGPEFLIYFQGTGAADDSGLPNDRFFAVRPEGSVSTLKIQRTERGDSAVYLCASSPAGTATQYFGPGTRLLVL.

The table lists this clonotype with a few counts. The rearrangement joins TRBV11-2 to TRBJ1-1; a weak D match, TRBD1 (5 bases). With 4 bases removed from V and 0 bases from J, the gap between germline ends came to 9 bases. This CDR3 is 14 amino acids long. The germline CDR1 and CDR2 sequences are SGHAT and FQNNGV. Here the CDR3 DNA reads TGTGCCAGCAGCTCGGGACTGCTGAACACTGAAGCTTTCTTT. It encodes CASSSGLLNTEAFF.

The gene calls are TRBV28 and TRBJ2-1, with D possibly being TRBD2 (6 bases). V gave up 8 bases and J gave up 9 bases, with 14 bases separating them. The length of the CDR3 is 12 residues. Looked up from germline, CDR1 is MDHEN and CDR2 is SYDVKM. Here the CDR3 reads CASGGFSAEQFF. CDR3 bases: TGTGCCAGCGGGGGGTTTTCCGCTGAGCAGTTCTTC.

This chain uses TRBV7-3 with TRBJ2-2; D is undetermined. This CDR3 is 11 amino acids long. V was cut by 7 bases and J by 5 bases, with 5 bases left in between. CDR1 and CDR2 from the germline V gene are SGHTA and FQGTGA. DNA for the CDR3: TGTGCCAGCACCACTACCGGGGAGCTGTTTTTT. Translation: CASTTTGELFF.

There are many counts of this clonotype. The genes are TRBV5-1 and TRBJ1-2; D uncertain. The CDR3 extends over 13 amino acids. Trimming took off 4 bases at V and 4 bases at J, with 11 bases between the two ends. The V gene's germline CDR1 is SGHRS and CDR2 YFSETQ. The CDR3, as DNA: TGCGCCAGCAGCCCATTAGATACCTATGGCTACACCTTC. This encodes CASSPLDTYGYTF.

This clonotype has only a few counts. The CDR3 DNA follows: TGTGCCATTCAGCTTGTGCGGGGGACTAGACCGGGAGACGAGCAGTACTTC. Protein: CAIQLVRGTRPGDEQYF. The chain links TRBV28 to TRBJ2-7; TRBD2 agrees at 8 bases. Germline trimming cut 10 bases from V and 5 bases from J; bases unmatched to any gene: 22. Germline CDR1 is MDHEN and CDR2 is SYDVKM. The CDR3 is 17 amino acids.